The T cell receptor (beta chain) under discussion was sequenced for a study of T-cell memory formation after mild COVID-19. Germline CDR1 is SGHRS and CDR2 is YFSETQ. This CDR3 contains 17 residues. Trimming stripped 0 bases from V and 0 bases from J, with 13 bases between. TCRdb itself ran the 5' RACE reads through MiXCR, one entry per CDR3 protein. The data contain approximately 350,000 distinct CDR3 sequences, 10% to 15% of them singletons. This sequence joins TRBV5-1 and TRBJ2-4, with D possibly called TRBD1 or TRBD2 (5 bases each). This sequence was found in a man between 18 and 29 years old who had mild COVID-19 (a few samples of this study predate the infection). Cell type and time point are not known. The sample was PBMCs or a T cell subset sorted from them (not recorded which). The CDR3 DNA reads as TGCGCCAGCAGCTTGGCCGGGACCCCTATAGCCAAAAACATTCAGTACTTC. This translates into CASSLAGTPIAKNIQYF.